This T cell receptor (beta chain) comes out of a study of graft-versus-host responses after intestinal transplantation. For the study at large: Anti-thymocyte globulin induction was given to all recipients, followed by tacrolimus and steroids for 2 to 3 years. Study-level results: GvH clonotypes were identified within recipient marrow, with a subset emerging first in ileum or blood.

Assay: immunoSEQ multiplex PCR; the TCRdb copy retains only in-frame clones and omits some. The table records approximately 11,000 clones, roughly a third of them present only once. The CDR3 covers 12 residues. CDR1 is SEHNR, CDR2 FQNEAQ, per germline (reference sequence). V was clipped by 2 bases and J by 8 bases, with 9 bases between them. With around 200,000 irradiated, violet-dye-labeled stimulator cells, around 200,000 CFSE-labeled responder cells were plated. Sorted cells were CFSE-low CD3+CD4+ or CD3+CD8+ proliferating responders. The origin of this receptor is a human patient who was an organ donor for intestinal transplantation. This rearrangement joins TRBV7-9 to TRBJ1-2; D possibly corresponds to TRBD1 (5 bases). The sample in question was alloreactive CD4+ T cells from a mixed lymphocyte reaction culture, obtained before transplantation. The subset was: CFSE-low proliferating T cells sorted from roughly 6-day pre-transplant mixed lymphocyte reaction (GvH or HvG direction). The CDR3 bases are TGTGCCAGCAGCTTACAGGGTGCAGGCTACACCTTC. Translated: CASSLQGAGYTF.